The 20 T cell receptor beta chains below come from one sample, sequenced in a study of blood T cell repertoires in COVID-19 (dated by TCRdb to 2018 to 2020). Library method: the immunoSEQ multiplex PCR assay. Here the immuneACCESS table is served through TCRdb, limited to in-frame sequences with V and J called. Missing clones are a known gap in these copies; in checked studies unresolved V genes cover under half, and the rest lacks a known reason. This sample is represented by fewer than 150,000 clones; 85% to 90% of them were singletons. Around 5% of the sample lies in the top ten. Material: peripheral blood. These receptors all come from a human donor in a cohort sampled during active COVID-19.

This clone was recorded only once. V is TRBV5-1 and J is TRBJ2-3, with D uncertain. Germline CDR1 and CDR2: SGHRS and YFSETQ. CDR3 length: 13 residues. Trimming left V 5 bases short and J 0 bases short, with 7 bases between. CDR3 sequence (DNA): TGCGCCAGCAGTCCCCAAAGCACAGATACGCAGTATTTT. It yields the protein CASSPQSTDTQYF.

This chain uses TRBV6-5 with TRBJ2-7; D is perhaps TRBD2 (5 bases). The germline V and J ends were trimmed by 6 bases and 6 bases, with 12 bases remaining between them. Germline lookup yields CDR1 MNHEY and CDR2 SVGAGI. The CDR3 contains 12 residues. As DNA, the CDR3 is TGTGCCAGCAGCGGGGAATTTTCCGAGCAGTACTTC. It yields the protein CASSGEFSEQYF.

DNA for the CDR3: TGTGCCAGCAGTGACCTTCTAGCGGGAGCCTCCTACGAGCAGTACTTC. Protein sequence: CASSDLLAGASYEQYF. The chain is built from TRBV6-1 and TRBJ2-7; 10 positions match TRBD2. The CDR3 length is 16 residues. The germline V gene has CDR1 MNHNS and CDR2 SASEGT. J gave up 0 bases and V 3 bases, and 5 bases lay outside the gene matches.

This rearrangement joins TRBV9 to TRBJ2-2, with TRBD2 identical over 13 bases. There are 16 residues in the CDR3. Germline V gives CDR1 SGDLS, CDR2 YYNGEE. V dropped 3 bases and J dropped 4; count of bases not matched to a gene: 3. The CDR3 DNA reads TGTGCCAGCAGCGCTCGGACTAGCGGGAGCACCGGGGAGCTGTTTTTT. Its protein is CASSARTSGSTGELFF.

V and J are TRBV18 and TRBJ2-3; D might be TRBD2 (5 bases). The germline V gene has CDR1 KGHSH and CDR2 LQKENI. Deletions cut 3 bases from V and 6 bases from J, with 7 bases between. The CDR3 is 12 residues long. The CDR3 is CASSPGGDTQYF. CDR3 coding DNA: TGTGCCAGCTCACCTGGAGGCGATACGCAGTATTTT.

Of note for this clone: The conserved phenylalanine or tryptophan is not found at the CDR3 terminus, so this likely reflects a read error. The DNA is omitted, as the CDR3 cannot be located on it reliably, and the CDR3 follows TCRdb's listing. The J gene is TRBJ1-4, the V gene TRBV9. Germline lookup yields CDR1 SGDLS and CDR2 YYNGEE. The CDR3 region is 10 residues in length, termini included. CDR3 in amino acids: CASSAKKTGI.

The chain has TRBV2 and TRBJ1-1, with a possible D match to TRBD1 (6 bases). Germline-derived CDR1 and CDR2 are SNHLY and FYNNEI. This CDR3 has 14 residues. The ends were cut back, 3 bases at V and 6 bases at J, with 14 bases in the middle. The CDR3 sequence: CASSEVRGASEAFF. The CDR3, as DNA: TGTGCCAGCAGTGAGGTCCGGGGGGCATCTGAAGCTTTCTTT.

The genes are TRBV6-5 and TRBJ2-1, with 10 bases matching TRBD1. The CDR3 totals 14 residues. Trimming at V came to 5 bases and at J to 5 bases, leaving 3 bases not matched to a gene. The V gene's germline CDR1 is MNHEY and CDR2 SVGAGI. The CDR3 DNA is TGTGCCAGCAGTACCGGGACAGGGGACAATGAGCAGTTCTTC. This gives the protein CASSTGTGDNEQFF.

The chain combines TRBV12-3 or TRBV12-4 with TRBJ1-2; no clear D gene. V lost 3 bases and J lost 2, with 7 bases in between. The CDR3 spans 13 residues. CDR3 nucleotide sequence: TGTGCCAGCAGTTTCGGGGAAAACTATGGCTACACCTTC. This translates into CASSFGENYGYTF.

This chain links TRBV6-5 with TRBJ2-4, with D uncertain. CDR1 and CDR2 (germline): MNHEY, SVGAGI. Trimming took 5 bases from V and 5 from J, leaving 13 bases between them. The CDR3 sequence is 14 residues long. The CDR3 loop reads CASSRSGSQNIQYF. The CDR3 DNA reads TGTGCCAGCAGTAGGTCAGGTTCTCAAAACATTCAGTACTTC.

The chain links TRBV7-9 to TRBJ2-3, with 7 bases that match TRBD1. Losses at the gene ends were 10 bases for V and 4 bases for J; bases not matched to a gene: 14. There are 15 residues in the CDR3. Looked up from germline, CDR1 is SEHNR and CDR2 is FQNEAQ (reference sequence). CDR3 DNA: TGTGCCACCCAGATACCCGACAGGGTGGCAGATACGCAGTATTTT. This codes for CATQIPDRVADTQYF.

CDR3 in amino acids: CASRPALGPTDTQYF. Here the CDR3 DNA reads TGTGCCAGCAGGCCGGCGTTGGGCCCCACAGATACGCAGTATTTT. The gene calls are TRBV13 and TRBJ2-3; D remains unclear. Trimming cost V 6 bases and J 2 bases, with 15 bases left between them. CDR3 length: 15 residues. Germline values: CDR1 PRHDT, CDR2 FYEKMQ (reference sequence).

The chain couples TRBV7-6 to TRBJ2-5; TRBD1 aligns across 9 bases. CDR1 is SGHVS and CDR2 is FNYEAQ in the germline V gene. This CDR3 is built from 18 residues. Trimming removed 1 base from V and 2 bases from J; junction bases left unmatched: 11. This CDR3 is CASSLGSKGTGWQETQYF. The CDR3 region has the DNA TGTGCCAGCAGCTTAGGGAGTAAGGGGACAGGGTGGCAAGAGACCCAGTACTTC.

In nucleotides, the CDR3 is TGTGCCAGCAGCTTCCGGACAGGGGCCACAGATACGCAGTATTTT. This encodes CASSFRTGATDTQYF. The chain links TRBV3-1 (or the pseudogene TRBV3-2) to TRBJ2-3, with TRBD1 matching 9 bases. This CDR3 region has 15 residues. The germline V gene has CDR1 LGHDT and CDR2 YNNKEL (reference sequence). The ends lost 5 bases at V and 2 bases at J; junction bases unmatched: 5.

V and J are TRBV5-1 and TRBJ2-2; no definite D call. Trimming pared 0 bases from V and 5 bases from J, leaving 8 bases between. CDR1 is SGHRS and CDR2 is YFSETQ in the germline V gene. This CDR3 has 14 residues. The CDR3 loop is CASSLGLGTGELFF. Written as DNA, the CDR3 is TGCGCCAGCAGCTTGGGACTTGGGACCGGGGAGCTGTTTTTT.

The chain recombines TRBV9 with TRBJ2-1, with D possibly being TRBD1 (7 bases). Deletions cut 2 bases from V and 9 bases from J, with 15 bases between. Germline CDR1 reads SGDLS; CDR2 reads YYNGEE. The CDR3 runs to 14 residues. This chain's CDR3 is CASSVSGGSSEQFF. The CDR3 DNA is TGTGCCAGCAGCGTCTCAGGGGGGTCGAGTGAGCAGTTCTTC.

A single count supports this clone. The chain couples TRBV5-1 to TRBJ2-3; the D gene is possibly TRBD2 (5 bases). V was cut by 0 bases and J by 1 base, with 6 bases left in between. Looked up from germline, CDR1 is SGHRS and CDR2 is YFSETQ. The CDR3 is 14 amino acids. The CDR3 sequence: CASSLVSGTDTQYF. As DNA, the CDR3 is TGCGCCAGCAGCTTGGTTAGCGGCACAGATACGCAGTATTTT.

The V gene is TRBV19, the J gene TRBJ2-1, with D possibly TRBD2 on 6 matching bases. In germline, CDR1 is LNHDA, CDR2 SQIVND (reference sequence). V shed 8 bases and J shed 2 bases, with 13 bases lying between them. The CDR3 is made up of 14 amino acids. The CDR3 sequence: CASGYSGPYNEQFF. The CDR3 region has the DNA TGTGCCAGTGGGTATAGCGGACCCTACAATGAGCAGTTCTTC.

The V and J genes are TRBV6-6 and TRBJ1-5; D unclear. The CDR3 spans 14 residues. Germline V gene lookup returns CDR1 MNHNY and CDR2 SVGAGI (reference sequence). Trimming took 7 bases from V and 4 from J, leaving 14 bases between them. DNA of the CDR3: TGTGCCAGCACCGACCGGACGGGGAATCAGCCCCAGCATTTT. It translates to CASTDRTGNQPQHF.

This clone came up once. This chain links TRBV5-1 with TRBJ2-2; TRBD2 agrees at 11 bases. CDR3 length: 16 residues. Germline-derived CDR1 and CDR2 are SGHRS and YFSETQ. The V gene end was trimmed by 2 bases and the J gene end by 5 bases; junction bases not matched to a gene: 5. DNA for the CDR3: TGCGCCAGCAGCTTTAGCGGGGGGGCACAAACCGGGGAGCTGTTTTTT. Protein: CASSFSGGAQTGELFF.